The 16 T cell receptor beta chains below were found in one sample sequenced in a study of cytomegalovirus exposure and HLA in healthy donors. TCRdb's table, derived via immunoSEQ multiplex PCR, lists solely in-frame clones and lacks some. The sample shows 230,000 or so clones, 80% to 90% of them seen only once. Sequencing was carried out using PBMCs. The source of these receptors is a woman in her late teens or twenties in good health and CMV-seronegative.

The V call is TRBV7-2, the J call TRBJ2-7; 13 positions agree with TRBD2. From germline, CDR1 is SGHTA and CDR2 FQGNSA. This CDR3 is built from 13 residues. V shed 9 bases, J shed 7 bases, and the junction held 6 bases outside the gene matches. The CDR3: CASGLAGDHEQYF. As DNA, the CDR3 is TGTGCCAGTGGACTAGCGGGAGATCATGAGCAGTACTTC.

The rearrangement joins TRBV15 to TRBJ1-3; possible D gene TRBD1, 5 bases. This CDR3 spans 18 amino acids. Trimming cost V 0 bases and J 0 bases, with 15 bases left between them. Per the germline V gene, CDR1 is LNHNV and CDR2 is YYDKDF (reference sequence). CDR3: CATSRDPAGWGSGNTIYF. The CDR3 nucleotides are TGTGCCACCAGCAGAGATCCGGCAGGGTGGGGCTCTGGAAACACCATATATTTT. The full variable domain, in which reference TRBV15 and TRBJ1-3 provide the parts outside the CDR3, is DAMVIQNPRYQVTQFGKPVTLSCSQTLNHNVMYWYQQKSSQAPKLLFHYYDKDFNNEADTPDNFQSRRPNTSFCFLDIRSPGLGDTAMYLCATSRDPAGWGSGNTIYFGEGSWLTVV.

Remarks on this clone: Other DNA sequences in this sample translate to the same CDR3. The chain combines TRBV7-8 with TRBJ2-7, with 7 nucleotides matching TRBD2. Germline CDR1 is SGHVS and CDR2 is FQNEAQ. Trimming took 0 bases from V and 1 from J; bases not matched to a gene: 0. CDR3 length: 14 residues. The CDR3 nucleotides read TGTGCCAGCAGCTTAGCGGGGGGGTCCTACGAGCAGTACTTC. It yields the protein CASSLAGGSYEQYF.

V usage is TRBV9 and J usage is TRBJ1-4; 8 bases match TRBD1. Losses at the gene ends were 0 bases for V and 5 bases for J; bases not matched to a gene: 6. CDR1 SGDLS and CDR2 YYNGEE come from the germline V gene. The CDR3 is 16 amino acids. CDR3 region: CASSVGDRGLNEKLFF. For the CDR3, the DNA is TGTGCCAGCAGCGTAGGAGACAGGGGACTAAATGAAAAACTGTTTTTT.

The chain is built from TRBV6-5 and TRBJ2-1; D ambiguous. The ends were cut back, 2 bases at V and 6 bases at J, with 8 bases in the middle. The V gene's germline CDR1 is MNHEY and CDR2 SVGAGI. The CDR3 contains 13 residues. The CDR3 sequence is CASSYHLSNEQFF. The CDR3 DNA reads TGTGCCAGCAGTTACCACCTAAGCAATGAGCAGTTCTTC.

The V and J genes are TRBV6-1 and TRBJ2-3, with 9 nucleotides matching TRBD1. V was pared by 4 bases and J by 0 bases, with 5 bases of the junction left unmatched. Germline loops: CDR1 MNHNS, CDR2 SASEGT. The CDR3 sequence is 16 residues long. As DNA, the CDR3 is TGTGCCAGCAGTGGGCGGACAGGGGTTAGCACAGATACGCAGTATTTT. Protein sequence: CASSGRTGVSTDTQYF.

This chain connects TRBV4-1 to TRBJ2-3; D unclear. This CDR3 region has 14 residues. The V and J ends lost 1 base and 5 bases respectively, with 10 bases between them. Germline V lookup: CDR1 MGHRA, CDR2 YSYEKL. Written as DNA, the CDR3 is TGCGCCAGCAGCCAAGCCCTCAGCGAAGATACGCAGTATTTT. Its protein product is CASSQALSEDTQYF.

The J gene is TRBJ2-7, the V gene TRBV7-2, with no clear D. There are 16 residues in the CDR3. CDR1 SGHTA and CDR2 FQGNSA come from the germline V gene. V was pared by 2 bases and J by 5 bases, with 19 bases between. Here the CDR3 DNA reads TGTGCCAGCAGCTTACGGTCTCTTGAGGTTCGGGACGAGCAGTACTTC. Its protein is CASSLRSLEVRDEQYF.

This clone was observed a few times. The chain couples TRBV7-3 to TRBJ1-4; D gene ambiguous. Germline CDR1 is SGHTA and CDR2 is FQGTGA. The CDR3 extends over 11 amino acids. Deletions cut 2 bases from V and 13 bases from J, with 8 bases between. The CDR3 nucleotides read TGTGCCAGCAGCTTAGGGAGGGTACTGTTTTTT. It codes for CASSLGRVLFF.

This rearrangement joins TRBV25-1 to TRBJ1-2, with a tentative D call TRBD1 (5 bases). The V end was cut by 3 bases, the J end by 3 bases, with 8 bases between. The CDR3 has 13 residues. Germline V gene lookup returns CDR1 MGHDK and CDR2 SYGVNS. As DNA, the CDR3 is TGTGCCAGCAGTGACAGGGCTGACTATGGCTACACCTTC. Translation gives CASSDRADYGYTF.

The genes are TRBV6-1 and TRBJ1-1; D gene ambiguous. The CDR3 is made up of 16 amino acids. V lost 2 bases to trimming and J lost 1 base, with 14 bases between them. Germline lookup yields CDR1 MNHNS and CDR2 SASEGT. The CDR3 coding sequence is TGTGCCAGCAGTGAATTCTACGGAGAAGGGAACACTGAAGCTTTCTTT. It specifies CASSEFYGEGNTEAFF.

V gene TRBV29-1 combines with J gene TRBJ2-1, with TRBD2 matching over 7 bases. J was trimmed by 9 bases and V by 1 base; bases with no gene match: 18. Germline V gene lookup returns CDR1 SQVTM and CDR2 ANQGSEA. The CDR3 is made up of 17 amino acids. CDR3 sequence (DNA): TGCAGCGTTGAAGGTCCCTGGGATGGCGGGAGTGAAGGTGAGCAGTTCTTC. Residues: CSVEGPWDGGSEGEQFF.

This rearrangement joins TRBV7-9 to TRBJ2-1; the D gene is possibly TRBD2 (7 bases). V lost 5 bases to trimming and J lost 6 bases, with 20 bases between them. There are 16 residues in the CDR3. Germline CDR1 SEHNR, CDR2 FQNEAQ (reference sequence). In nucleotides, the CDR3 is TGTGCCAGCAGCCAGCCCCGGGGGGCACTTTTCAATGAGCAGTTCTTC. Translation gives CASSQPRGALFNEQFF.

In this sample, this clone turned up once. The CDR3 sequence is CASSVVTGGSYEQYF. CDR3 in DNA: TGTGCCAGCAGCGTAGTTACAGGGGGTTCGTACGAGCAGTACTTC. This chain uses TRBV7-8 with TRBJ2-7; 8 positions agree with TRBD1. This CDR3 is 15 amino acids long. The germline gives CDR1 SGHVS, CDR2 FQNEAQ. With V trimmed by 5 bases and J by 4 bases, 10 bases remained unmatched.

This chain links TRBV29-1 with TRBJ2-1; 8 positions agree with TRBD1. The germline V gene encodes CDR1 SQVTM and CDR2 ANQGSEA. The CDR3 is 14 amino acids. J was trimmed by 6 bases and V by 4 bases; bases with no gene match: 8. CDR3 sequence: CSVVGQGAVNEQFF. Here the CDR3 DNA reads TGCAGCGTTGTAGGGCAGGGGGCTGTCAATGAGCAGTTCTTC.

This clone was detected a few times. The chain couples TRBV4-1 to TRBJ2-1, with 11 bases aligning to TRBD2. In germline, CDR1 is MGHRA, CDR2 YSYEKL. The CDR3 consists of 17 residues. V shed 8 bases, J shed 0 bases, and the junction held 9 bases outside the gene matches. The CDR3 DNA reads TGCGCCAGCTCTCCGGGACTAGCGGCGAGCTCCTACAATGAGCAGTTCTTC. This encodes CASSPGLAASSYNEQFF.